Listed here are 21 T cell receptor beta chains from one sample, sequenced in a study of regulatory T cells in long-lasting Graves disease. Time point given: newly diagnosed GD, antithyroid drugs for less than 3 months. From RNA extracted from PBMCs, the TCR library was made. Arm-PCR of CDR3 regions and iRepertoire HTBI primers were used to build TCR beta libraries. Using its own MiXCR run on the multiplex PCR reads, TCRdb lists one record per CDR3 protein. The table shows approximately 480,000 distinct CDR3 sequences, with about 17% occurring only once. Another study also made use of these data, one on T cells in Graves' hyperthyroidism and ophthalmopathy.

This sample comprised peripheral blood mononuclear cells (PBMCs), obtained at new diagnosis, from a patient treated with antithyroid drugs. The receptors stem from a man aged 40-50 years with Graves disease.

This clonotype was seen a few times. The chain uses TRBV28 and TRBJ2-4; the D is unclear. Germline lookup yields CDR1 MDHEN and CDR2 SYDVKM. V dropped 8 bases and J dropped 0 bases, with 14 bases sitting between them. The CDR3 runs to 15 residues. CDR3 in amino acids: CASSSYGLAKNIQYF. CDR3 nucleotides: TGTGCCAGCTCCTCGTACGGATTAGCCAAAAACATTCAGTACTTC.

This clonotype was seen a handful of times. The germline gene is not matched at one end of the junction; a read error may be the cause. This sequence joins TRBV20-1 and TRBJ2-5, with a weak D call TRBD1 (5 bases). From germline, CDR1 is DFQATT and CDR2 SNEGSKA (reference sequence). CDR3 length: 16 amino acids. The CDR3 sequence: CSMVRAGQILQETRYF. CDR3 coding DNA: TGCAGTATGGTCAGGGCAGGGCAAATCCTCCAAGAGACCCGGTACTTC.

This clonotype was detected a few times. The chain is built from TRBV3-1 and TRBJ2-7; 14 positions match TRBD2. The ends lost 1 base at V and 9 bases at J; junction bases unmatched: 5. The CDR3 covers 15 residues. Germline CDR1 and CDR2: LGHDT and YNNKEL (reference sequence). The chain's CDR3 is CASSQAGLAGEWQYF. The CDR3 DNA sequence: TGTGCCAGCAGCCAAGCGGGACTAGCGGGAGAATGGCAGTACTTC.

This clonotype came up a few times. The chain recombines TRBV9 with TRBJ1-4; TRBD1 matches at 10 bases. Germline V lookup: CDR1 SGDLS, CDR2 YYNGEE. The ends lost 4 bases at V and 8 bases at J; junction bases unmatched: 11. CDR3 length: 16 residues. The CDR3 protein is CASSRGQGTGEEKLFF. The CDR3 region has the DNA TGTGCCAGCAGCCGGGGACAAGGGACAGGGGAAGAAAAACTGTTTTTT.

This clonotype has a count of ten or more. The chain combines TRBV10-3 with TRBJ2-5; a weak D match, TRBD1 (6 bases). V was trimmed by 4 bases and J by 5 bases, leaving 20 bases between them. Per the germline V gene, CDR1 is ENHRY and CDR2 is SYGVKD. CDR3 size: 16 residues. The CDR3 protein is CAISVQGRGVVETQYF. The CDR3 DNA reads as TGTGCCATCAGTGTGCAGGGGAGAGGGGTTGTGGAGACCCAGTACTTC.

The chain joins TRBV30 to TRBJ2-2, with D uncertain. The length of the CDR3 is 13 residues. V shed 2 bases and J shed 12 bases, with 16 bases lying between them. Germline loops: CDR1 GTSNPN, CDR2 SVGIG (reference sequence). The CDR3 DNA reads TGTGCCTGGAGTAACAGAGTCAGGCGGCAGCTGTTTTTT. This sequence encodes CAWSNRVRRQLFF.

In its sample, this clonotype was seen a few times. The chain combines TRBV29-1 with TRBJ1-2, with 12 nucleotides matching TRBD1. V dropped 7 bases and J dropped 3; count of bases not matched to a gene: 12. Germline V gene lookup returns CDR1 SQVTM and CDR2 ANQGSEA. This CDR3 has 16 residues. The CDR3 coding sequence is TGCAGCGCCTACGCCCGGGACAGGGGGCTTTACTATGGCTACACCTTC. Amino acid sequence: CSAYARDRGLYYGYTF.

This clonotype was detected only once. V gene TRBV28 combines with J gene TRBJ2-5, with 12 bases aligning to TRBD2. V shed 4 bases and J 7 bases; nucleotides not matched to a gene: 4. The length of the CDR3 is 14 residues. CDR1 and CDR2 (germline): MDHEN, SYDVKM. The CDR3 DNA follows: TGTGCCAGCAGTTCTAGCGGGGGGGTGGGGACCCAGTACTTC. Its translation: CASSSSGGVGTQYF. The full variable domain, its missing parts supplied by reference TRBV28 and TRBJ2-5, is DVKVTQSSRYLVKRTGEKVFLECVQDMDHENMFWYRQDPGLGLRLIYFSYDVKMKEKGDIPEGYSVSREKKERFSLILESASTNQTSMYLCASSSSGGVGTQYFGPGTRLLVL.

A word on this clonotype: This may arise from a read error, as a much more abundant clone is one base away. No conserved phenylalanine or tryptophan ends this CDR3, so it is likely a read error. This chain joins TRBV12-3 or TRBV12-4 and TRBJ2-7; D is unresolved. The CDR3 length is 14 residues. Trimming left V 0 bases short and J 5 bases short, with 11 bases between. CDR3: CASSLAHSSHEQYL. CDR3 sequence (DNA): TGTGCCAGCAGTTTAGCGCACAGTTCGCACGAGCAGTACCTC.

The sample holds many counts of this clonotype. J is TRBJ2-3 and V is TRBV20-1; no reliable D call. With 1 base removed from V and 6 bases from J, the gap between germline ends came to 8 bases. This CDR3 spans 12 amino acids. The germline V gene has CDR1 DFQATT and CDR2 SNEGSKA (reference sequence). CDR3 sequence (DNA): TGCAGTGCTAGAGGACGGTCTGATACGCAGTATTTT. It yields the protein CSARGRSDTQYF.

In this sample, this clonotype turned up many times. This chain links TRBV20-1 with TRBJ2-2; 7 bases align to TRBD1. This CDR3 has 17 amino acids. Looked up from germline, CDR1 is DFQATT and CDR2 is SNEGSKA (reference sequence). V shed 0 bases and J 3 bases; nucleotides not matched to a gene: 10. The CDR3 loop is CSARDRLRQGDTGELFF. The CDR3 DNA reads TGCAGTGCTAGAGATCGGCTTCGACAGGGAGACACCGGGGAGCTGTTTTTT.

Ten or more counts support this clonotype. The chain couples TRBV28 to TRBJ2-5; D might be TRBD1 (6 bases). Trimming removed 4 bases from V and 9 bases from J, with 15 bases in between. This CDR3 is 13 amino acids long. Per the germline V gene, CDR1 is MDHEN and CDR2 is SYDVKM. In DNA form, the CDR3 reads TGTGCCAGCAGTTCCGGACAGAGCTTTTCCCAGTACTTC. Amino acid sequence: CASSSGQSFSQYF.

This clonotype was seen repeatedly, ten times or more. The CDR3 DNA reads as TGTGCCAGCAGGTTAAGGACGGGAGATTCCTGGAAGGAGCAGTTCTTC. This gives the protein CASRLRTGDSWKEQFF. The V gene is TRBV2, the J gene TRBJ2-1; TRBD2 might be the D (6 bases). This CDR3 has 16 residues. The germline gives CDR1 SNHLY, CDR2 FYNNEI. V lost 6 bases and J lost 10, with 25 bases in between.

This clonotype has a count of ten or more. V usage is TRBV7-9 and J usage is TRBJ2-1; 12 bases are a match to TRBD2. The germline CDR1 and CDR2 sequences are SEHNR and FQNEAQ (reference sequence). V shed 4 bases and J 7 bases; nucleotides not matched to a gene: 5. This CDR3 has 15 residues. CDR3 sequence reads: CASSSGLAGWNEQFF. The DNA for the CDR3 is TGTGCCAGCAGCTCGGGACTAGCGGGTTGGAATGAGCAGTTCTTC.

The CDR3 nucleotides read TGCGCCAGCAGCTTGGCTGGTAGCGGGAATGGTGAGCAGTTCTTC. Translation gives CASSLAGSGNGEQFF. The chain carries TRBV5-1 and TRBJ2-1, with TRBD2 matching over 8 bases. Per germline, CDR1 SGHRS and CDR2 YFSETQ. The CDR3 has 15 amino acids. Trimming took 0 bases from V and 9 from J; bases not matched to a gene: 8.

This clonotype was counted at least ten times. This chain connects TRBV28 to TRBJ2-5; D remains unclear. Trimming removed 7 bases at V and 2 bases at J, with 11 bases between. The CDR3 runs to 13 residues. Germline values: CDR1 MDHEN, CDR2 SYDVKM. The CDR3 loop reads CASTFGLQETQYF. The CDR3, as DNA: TGTGCCAGCACCTTTGGGCTTCAAGAGACCCAGTACTTC.

A few counts support this clonotype. V gene TRBV29-1 combines with J gene TRBJ2-7; weak D call: TRBD2 (7 bases). The CDR3 sequence is 12 residues long. Germline CDR1 reads SQVTM; CDR2 reads ANQGSEA. CDR3 in DNA: TGCAGTGGGGGCGGGAGTGCCTACGAGCAGTACTTC. Amino acid sequence: CSGGGSAYEQYF.

This clonotype was found many times. The chain joins TRBV5-1 to TRBJ2-1; 7 bases are a match to TRBD1. V shed 7 bases and J 0 bases; nucleotides not matched to a gene: 16. CDR1 is SGHRS, CDR2 YFSETQ, per germline. The CDR3 runs 18 residues. CDR3 coding DNA: TGCGCCAGCTCTAGTACAGGGGACCCCCGAGACTCCTACAATGAGCAGTTCTTC. Encoded protein: CASSSTGDPRDSYNEQFF.

This clonotype was found a few times. The gene calls are TRBV3-1 and TRBJ1-1; no clear D. The V gene lost 0 bases and the J gene lost 4 bases, with 12 bases spanning the gap. The CDR3 is 15 residues long. In germline, CDR1 is LGHDT, CDR2 YNNKEL (reference sequence). The CDR3 region has the DNA TGTGCCAGCAGCCAAGATTACCCAGGTTCCACTGAAGCTTTCTTT. This gives the protein CASSQDYPGSTEAFF.

At least ten counts were recorded for this clonotype. The rearrangement uses TRBV5-1 and TRBJ1-1; TRBD1 aligns across 7 bases. J lost 5 bases, V lost 3 bases, and 13 bases had no gene match. Germline CDR1 is SGHRS and CDR2 is YFSETQ. The CDR3 contains 16 residues. The CDR3 protein is CASSWVGGARDTEAFF. CDR3 bases: TGCGCCAGCAGCTGGGTAGGGGGCGCCCGGGATACTGAAGCTTTCTTT.

This clonotype occurred once. This chain uses TRBV6-4 with TRBJ2-1; D is unresolved. With 7 bases removed from V and 0 bases from J, the gap between germline ends came to 13 bases. CDR3 length: 15 amino acids. Germline loops: CDR1 MRHNA, CDR2 SNTAGT. In DNA, the CDR3 is TGTGCCAGCATTCCCCACCGCTGCTCCTACAATGAGCAGTTCTTC. It codes for CASIPHRCSYNEQFF.